The sequence of this T cell receptor (beta chain) was determined in a study of T cell responses to AZD1222 COVID-19 vaccine. Study-wide findings and caveats: After two AZD1222 doses, spike-specific TCR breadth and depth rose versus day 0. Samples come after the peak T cell response, not at day 14. Clonal diversity may have been underestimated in mostly white British donors.

A word on this clone: Its antigen remains unknown.

Germline-derived CDR1 and CDR2 are ENHRY and SYGVKD. The CDR3 is 18 amino acids. The junction had 16 bases not matched to a gene; V was cut back by 3 bases and J by 3 bases. Assay used: immunoSEQ multiplex PCR; TCRdb lists only in-frame clones, some missing. The sample holds approximately 100,000 clones, over 75% seen once. This chain uses TRBV10-3 with TRBJ1-1; 7 positions match TRBD1. Here the sequenced sample was peripheral blood, taken on day 0 of AZD1222 vaccination. The receptor's source is an adult in good health. The DNA for the CDR3 is TGTGCCATCAGTGAATCACAGGGGATATTGCGGTATCACACTGAAGCTTTCTTT. It codes for CAISESQGILRYHTEAFF.